This entry lists 30 T cell receptor beta chains sequenced from one sample in a study of regulatory T cells in long-lasting Graves disease. Time point given: newly diagnosed GD, antithyroid drugs for less than 3 months. Scientists built the TCR library using RNA that was extracted from PBMCs. iRepertoire HTBI primers and Arm-PCR of CDR3 regions built TCR beta libraries. TCRdb re-called the multiplex PCR reads with MiXCR, one entry per CDR3 protein. The sample has about 220,000 distinct CDR3 sequences, roughly a fifth seen once; the top ten hold approximately 12%. The same data also contributed to another study, on T cells in Graves' hyperthyroidism and ophthalmopathy.

Sequencing was performed on peripheral blood mononuclear cells (PBMCs), taken at new diagnosis, from a patient treated with antithyroid drugs. Receptor source: a woman aged 25 to 39 with Graves disease.

This clonotype was counted many times. The V and J genes are TRBV20-1 and TRBJ2-7, with D possibly TRBD2 on 5 matching bases. CDR1 and CDR2 (germline): DFQATT, SNEGSKA (reference sequence). The CDR3 sequence is 13 residues long. The V end lost 6 bases, the J end lost 6 bases, and 18 bases lay between the germline ends. The CDR3 spells CSAEANPSREQYF. Here the CDR3 DNA reads TGCAGTGCGGAGGCGAATCCCTCCCGCGAGCAGTACTTC.

As to this clonotype: One junction end disagrees with the germline gene, perhaps due to a read error. The chain uses TRBV27 and TRBJ1-6; D gene ambiguous. Germline values: CDR1 MNHEY, CDR2 SMNVEV (reference sequence). This CDR3 comprises 15 residues. The CDR3 here is CASSSANSCNSPLHF. The CDR3, as DNA: TGTGCCAGCAGTTCAGCGAACTCCTGTAATTCACCCCTCCACTTT.

Comment on this clonotype: It is likely a read error, because the conserved phenylalanine at the end of the CDR3 is missing. The DNA is left out, because the CDR3 cannot be placed on it with certainty; the CDR3 is given as TCRdb lists it. The chain carries TRBV20-1 and TRBJ2-1; TRBD2 is the table's D call and was not checked against the DNA. Germline V gives CDR1 DFQATT, CDR2 SNEGSKA (reference sequence). The CDR3 is made up of 17 amino acids, end residues included. CDR3: CSARDRATSREVNEHFI.

This clonotype showed up many times. The chain uses TRBV2 and TRBJ2-3; 9 bases are a match to TRBD2. V shed 1 base, J shed 5 bases, and the junction held 7 bases outside the gene matches. The CDR3 spans 16 residues. Germline-derived CDR1 and CDR2 are SNHLY and FYNNEI. The CDR3: CASSEGPGLAIDTQYF. For the CDR3, the DNA is TGTGCCAGCAGTGAAGGTCCGGGACTAGCTATAGATACGCAGTATTTT.

A note on this clonotype: A read error may explain this, as a much larger clone is one base away. The V call is TRBV6-1, the J call TRBJ2-2; D uncertain. The V end lost 6 bases, the J end lost 6 bases, and 11 bases lay between the germline ends. The CDR3 spans 13 residues. CDR1 MNHNS and CDR2 SASEGT come from the germline V gene. CDR3 residues: CASRPVSPGELFF. As DNA, the CDR3 is TGTGCCAGCAGGCCTGTGAGCCCCGGGGAGCTGTTTTTT.

The CDR3 DNA sequence: TGTGCCAGCGGGCAACTAGGAGGTCTCTACGAGCAGTACTTC. It yields the protein CASGQLGGLYEQYF. The gene calls are TRBV2 and TRBJ2-7; possible D gene TRBD2, 5 bases. Trimming took 8 bases from V and 3 from J, leaving 17 bases between them. Germline lookup yields CDR1 SNHLY and CDR2 FYNNEI. The CDR3 has 14 residues.

V gene TRBV4-1 combines with J gene TRBJ1-1; D not certain. The CDR3 loop spans 13 amino acids. Germline CDR1 is MGHRA and CDR2 is YSYEKL. The V end lost 4 bases, the J end lost 3 bases, and 9 bases lay between the germline ends. This CDR3 is CASSRGEHTEAFF. In DNA form, the CDR3 reads TGCGCCAGCAGCCGCGGGGAACACACTGAAGCTTTCTTT.

This clonotype was seen many times. V usage is TRBV27 and J usage is TRBJ2-1; D is undetermined. Trimming left V 5 bases short and J 0 bases short, with 14 bases between. The germline CDR1 and CDR2 sequences are MNHEY and SMNVEV (reference sequence). The CDR3 spans 16 residues. The DNA for the CDR3 is TGTGCCAGCAGTGCTTACATTCCAAGCTCCTACAATGAGCAGTTCTTC. This sequence encodes CASSAYIPSSYNEQFF.

This clonotype has a count of ten or more. The CDR3 is CAWRQGQVRTYEQYF. CDR3 nucleotide sequence: TGTGCCTGGAGACAAGGACAGGTCCGAACCTACGAGCAGTACTTC. This chain links TRBV30 with TRBJ2-7; 7 nucleotides match TRBD1. The CDR3 is made up of 15 amino acids. V was pared by 3 bases and J by 2 bases, with 10 bases of the junction left unmatched. CDR1 is GTSNPN, CDR2 SVGIG, per germline (reference sequence).

This clonotype was seen ten or more times. The chain is built from TRBV20-1 and TRBJ2-7; D is unclear. The V gene lost 0 bases and the J gene lost 3 bases, with 27 bases spanning the gap. Germline values: CDR1 DFQATT, CDR2 SNEGSKA (reference sequence). This CDR3 spans 19 amino acids. The CDR3: CSARDSQSPLGGSYYEQYF. The DNA of the CDR3 is TGCAGTGCTAGAGATTCTCAAAGCCCCCTAGGTGGGTCCTACTACGAGCAGTACTTC.

Many counts were recorded for this clonotype. The CDR3 coding sequence is TGTGCCAGCAGTCCCGCCGGGACTCATCAAGAGACCCAGTACTTC. As protein: CASSPAGTHQETQYF. The chain has TRBV28 and TRBJ2-5, with a tentative D call TRBD2 (6 bases). Germline CDR1 reads MDHEN; CDR2 reads SYDVKM. V was cut by 5 bases and J by 2 bases, with 15 bases left in between. The CDR3 is made up of 15 amino acids.

This chain links TRBV28 with TRBJ2-7, with 10 bases lining up with TRBD1. The germline V gene has CDR1 MDHEN and CDR2 SYDVKM. Trimming cost V 5 bases and J 2 bases; bases outside gene matches: 9. This CDR3 comprises 16 residues. The CDR3 region has the DNA TGTGCCAGCAGTCGACCGACAGGGGGCAACCCCTACGAGCAGTACTTC. This codes for CASSRPTGGNPYEQYF. The full variable domain, rest sourced from reference TRBV28 and TRBJ2-7, is DVKVTQSSRYLVKRTGEKVFLECVQDMDHENMFWYRQDPGLGLRLIYFSYDVKMKEKGDIPEGYSVSREKKERFSLILESASTNQTSMYLCASSRPTGGNPYEQYFGPGTRLTVT.

Note on this clonotype: A junction end diverges from the germline sequence, so it may reflect a read error. The V and J genes are TRBV19 and TRBJ1-1; the match to TRBD1 covers 8 bases. This CDR3 has 14 residues. Germline assignment: CDR1 LNHDA and CDR2 SQIVND (reference sequence). The CDR3 region is CASSTRTGNNEALF. In nucleotides, the CDR3 is TGTGCCAGTAGTACTCGGACAGGGAATAATGAAGCTTTATTT.

The table lists this clonotype with a few counts. The V gene is TRBV10-2, the J gene TRBJ1-2, with D possibly TRBD1 on 5 matching bases. Germline loops: CDR1 WSHSY, CDR2 SAAADI. The CDR3 consists of 14 residues. Trimming removed 6 bases at V and 1 base at J, with 12 bases between. CDR3 nucleotides: TGCGCCAGCAGGAGGGACGGAGTTAACTATGGCTACACCTTC. Its translation is CASRRDGVNYGYTF.

This clonotype was detected ten times or more. J is TRBJ1-2 and V is TRBV5-6; TRBD1 matches at 7 bases. The V segment lost 4 bases and the J segment 3 bases; nucleotides outside the gene matches: 6. Looked up from germline, CDR1 is SGHDT and CDR2 is YYEEEE. The CDR3 has 14 amino acids. The CDR3 protein is CASSHRTGYYGYTF. The CDR3 DNA follows: TGTGCCAGCAGCCACCGGACAGGATACTATGGCTACACCTTC. The full variable domain, in which reference TRBV5-6 and TRBJ1-2 provide the parts outside the CDR3, is DAGVTQSPTHLIKTRGQQVTLRCSPKSGHDTVSWYQQALGQGPQFIFQYYEEEERQRGNFPDRFSGHQFPNYSSELNVNALLLGDSALYLCASSHRTGYYGYTFGSGTRLTVV.

Remarks on this clonotype: Being one base from a much bigger clone, this may be a read error. This chain uses TRBV7-9 with TRBJ2-2; TRBD1 matches 7 bases. The germline V gene encodes CDR1 SEHNR and CDR2 FQNEAQ (reference sequence). This CDR3 has 17 amino acids. The CDR3 coding sequence is TGTGCCAGCAACTTAGACCCCACAGGGGCGAACACCGGGGAGCTGTTTTTT. It codes for CASNLDPTGANTGELFF.

J is TRBJ2-2 and V is TRBV6-2 or TRBV6-3; 11 nucleotides line up with TRBD1. The trim removed 8 bases at V and 4 bases at J, leaving 6 bases unmatched. Germline V gene lookup returns CDR1 MNHEY and CDR2 SVGEGT. The CDR3 sequence is 15 residues long. CDR3 protein: CASRWGTGGTGELFF. As DNA, the CDR3 is TGTGCCAGCCGATGGGGGACAGGGGGCACCGGGGAGCTGTTTTTT.

At least ten counts were recorded for this clonotype. V gene TRBV30 combines with J gene TRBJ1-2; unclear D gene. Between the trimmed V and J ends, which lost 4 bases and 6 bases, there was a span of 15 bases. The CDR3 is 13 residues long. CDR1 GTSNPN and CDR2 SVGIG come from the germline V gene (reference sequence). The DNA of the CDR3 is TGTGCCTGGATGTTCACCTCGCCGGATGGCTACACCTTC. Translation gives CAWMFTSPDGYTF.

This clonotype occurred many times. The chain links TRBV28 to TRBJ1-1; D perhaps matches TRBD1 (5 bases). The V end lost 5 bases, the J end lost 6 bases, and 16 bases lay between the germline ends. This CDR3 region has 14 residues. CDR1 is MDHEN and CDR2 is SYDVKM in the germline V gene. The CDR3: CASSPPGWGAEAFF. The CDR3 coding sequence is TGTGCCAGCAGTCCCCCTGGGTGGGGCGCTGAAGCTTTCTTT.

With regard to this clonotype: A much larger clone sits a single nucleotide away, making a read error possible. This chain connects TRBV28 to TRBJ1-3; D is unclear. CDR1 and CDR2 from the germline V gene are MDHEN and SYDVKM. The CDR3 covers 15 residues. The CDR3 DNA is TGTGCCAGCCTTCCCCCCCCGGGGTCTGGAGACACCATATATTTT. This translates into CASLPPPGSGDTIYF.

This clonotype was counted at least ten times. The chain recombines TRBV11-2 with TRBJ2-3; unclear D gene. The V and J ends lost 0 bases and 2 bases respectively, with 9 bases between them. Per the germline V gene, CDR1 is SGHAT and CDR2 is FQNNGV. This CDR3 is built from 15 residues. The CDR3 sequence is CASSLEPRITDTQYF. CDR3 nucleotides: TGTGCCAGCAGCTTAGAGCCCCGGATCACAGATACGCAGTATTTT. Full variable domain (missing parts from reference TRBV11-2 and TRBJ2-3): EAGVAQSPRYKIIEKRQSVAFWCNPISGHATLYWYQQILGQGPKLLIQFQNNGVVDDSQLPKDRFSAERLKGVDSTLKIQPAKLEDSAVYLCASSLEPRITDTQYFGPGTRLTVL.

As regards this clonotype: A clone one base away is much larger, so this may be a read error. The V gene is TRBV27, the J gene TRBJ1-1; 9 bases map to TRBD1. Germline V CDR1 and CDR2: MNHEY, SMNVEV (reference sequence). The CDR3 is made up of 15 amino acids. The CDR3 region has the DNA TGTGCCGGCAGTTACGGGACAGGGTTCGGCACTGAAGCTTTCTTT. It encodes CAGSYGTGFGTEAFF.

This clonotype was counted at least ten times. The chain employs TRBV3-1 and TRBJ1-2, with D uncertain. The germline V and J ends were trimmed by 0 bases and 3 bases, with 11 bases remaining between them. Germline V lookup: CDR1 LGHDT, CDR2 YNNKEL (reference sequence). The CDR3 sequence is 15 residues long. The CDR3 region is CASSQDPDRHYGYTF. In nucleotides, the CDR3 is TGTGCCAGCAGCCAAGATCCGGACCGGCACTATGGCTACACCTTC.

At least ten counts were recorded for this clonotype. The chain carries TRBV27 and TRBJ2-5; TRBD2 is a possible D gene (6 bases). V shed 6 bases and J shed 4 bases, with 15 bases lying between them. CDR3 length: 14 residues. Germline V gene sequence: CDR1 MNHEY, CDR2 SMNVEV (reference sequence). This CDR3 is CASSPGVRGETQYF. CDR3 DNA sequence: TGTGCCAGCAGCCCCGGGGTGCGGGGAGAGACCCAGTACTTC.

This clonotype was detected many times. CDR3 residues: CASSHRGLQANYGYTF. In DNA, the CDR3 is TGTGCCAGCAGTCACAGGGGCCTCCAAGCTAACTATGGCTACACCTTC. The genes are TRBV12-3 or TRBV12-4 and TRBJ1-2, with TRBD1 matching over 7 bases. CDR3 length equals 16 residues. After removal of 5 bases from V and 0 bases from J, the junction contained 9 bases not matched to a gene.

This clonotype was counted a few times. The rearrangement links TRBV5-1 to TRBJ2-7; D could derive from TRBD1 or TRBD2 (6 bases each). Trimming took 0 bases from V and 5 from J, leaving 21 bases between them. Germline assignment: CDR1 SGHRS and CDR2 YFSETQ. The length of the CDR3 is 17 residues. CDR3 sequence reads: CASSLGGVTGRRNEQYF. In nucleotides, the CDR3 is TGCGCCAGCAGCTTGGGGGGCGTAACAGGGAGGAGAAACGAGCAGTACTTC.

In its sample, this clonotype was seen many times. The chain employs TRBV5-1 and TRBJ2-3; D is unresolved. Germline CDR1 reads SGHRS; CDR2 reads YFSETQ. The CDR3 extends over 13 amino acids. V lost 0 bases, J lost 4 bases, and 6 bases lay in between. CDR3: CASSLEAADTQYF. As DNA, the CDR3 is TGCGCCAGCAGCTTGGAGGCGGCAGATACGCAGTATTTT.

The genes are TRBV30 and TRBJ2-6, with a weak D call TRBD1 (8 bases). V was clipped by 1 base and J by 0 bases, with 16 bases between them. The CDR3 spans 18 residues. CDR1 is GTSNPN and CDR2 is SVGIG in the germline V gene (reference sequence). The CDR3 DNA reads TGTGCCTGGAGTGCACAGGGGGGGTCCAGCTCTGGGGCCAACGTCCTGACTTTC. As protein: CAWSAQGGSSSGANVLTF.

This clonotype was counted many times. This rearrangement joins TRBV27 to TRBJ2-7, with TRBD1 matching over 12 bases. The CDR3 consists of 14 residues. V lost 4 bases and J lost 5; bases outside the gene matches: 3. Germline-derived CDR1 and CDR2 are MNHEY and SMNVEV (reference sequence). CDR3 loop: CASSSGQGANEQYF. The CDR3 DNA follows: TGTGCCAGCAGTTCGGGACAGGGGGCGAACGAGCAGTACTTC.

This clonotype came up many times. The chain couples TRBV12-3 or TRBV12-4 to TRBJ2-2; 12 bases match TRBD2. The V segment lost 5 bases and the J segment 7 bases; nucleotides outside the gene matches: 14. The CDR3 runs to 18 residues. The CDR3 loop is CASSGGGLAGWAGGELFF. For the CDR3, the DNA is TGTGCCAGCAGTGGGGGCGGACTAGCGGGGTGGGCTGGCGGGGAGCTGTTTTTT.